This TCR beta chain was retrieved from a study of blood T cell repertoires in COVID-19. About the study: Material from acute and convalescent COVID-19 was sourced from the United States, Italy and Spain. The analysed material was cDNA or gDNA that came from T cells, B-cell-depleted T cells, or PBMCs.

In its sample, this clone was seen a few times. In the original analysis: Counts of nucleated cells, estimated from reference gene primer amplification, were obtained. TCRdb keeps only in-frame clones here, not all; method: immunoSEQ multiplex PCR. V, J and clone size derive from that table, while D and trimming were established from the DNA sequence. Here the sample spans 20,000 to 25,000 clones, around 81% being singletons. Sequencing was carried out using peripheral blood. This receptor was taken from a man aged 55 to 70 with active COVID-19.

As DNA, the CDR3 is TGCGCCAGCAGTGAGTGGAGACAGGGCTCCTACGAGCAGTACTTC. Amino acid sequence: CASSEWRQGSYEQYF. The chain links TRBV10-1 to TRBJ2-7; 7 bases are a match to TRBD1. V lost 1 base, J lost 0 bases, and 3 bases stayed unmatched. Germline assignment: CDR1 WNHNN and CDR2 SYGVQD (reference sequence). This CDR3 spans 15 amino acids.